What follows is one TCR beta chain and its context. This specimen comes from a study of T cell changes during pregnancy in multiple sclerosis. TCRdb's table, derived via immunoSEQ multiplex PCR, lists solely in-frame clones and lacks some. The sample comprises roughly 79,000 clones, 85% to 95% of which are singletons, and around 0.75% rests with the top ten. Germline-derived CDR1 and CDR2 are KGHSH and LQKENI. Trimming pared 3 bases from V and 0 bases from J, leaving 20 bases between. This CDR3 is 19 amino acids long. The V call is TRBV18, the J call TRBJ2-2, with D possibly being TRBD1 (5 bases). The source material was peripheral blood, sampled in the second trimester of pregnancy. This receptor was obtained from a female donor in good health, enrolled as a control in a pregnancy study. The CDR3 nucleotides read TGTGCCAGCTCACCTCAACAGGTTTCGGGTGTCGCGAACACCGGGGAGCTGTTTTTT. It yields the protein CASSPQQVSGVANTGELFF.